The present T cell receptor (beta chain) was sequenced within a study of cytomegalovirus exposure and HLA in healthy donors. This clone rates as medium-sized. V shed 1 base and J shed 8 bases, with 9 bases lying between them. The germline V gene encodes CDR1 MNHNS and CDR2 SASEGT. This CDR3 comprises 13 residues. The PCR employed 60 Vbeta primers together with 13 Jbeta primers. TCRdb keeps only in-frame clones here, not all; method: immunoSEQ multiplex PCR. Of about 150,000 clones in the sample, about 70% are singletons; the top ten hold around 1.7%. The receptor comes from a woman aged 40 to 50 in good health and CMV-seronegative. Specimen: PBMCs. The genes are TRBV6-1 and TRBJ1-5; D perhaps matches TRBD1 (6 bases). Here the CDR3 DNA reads TGTGCCAGCAGTGAAGGCCAGGGGAAGCCCCAGCATTTT. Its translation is CASSEGQGKPQHF.